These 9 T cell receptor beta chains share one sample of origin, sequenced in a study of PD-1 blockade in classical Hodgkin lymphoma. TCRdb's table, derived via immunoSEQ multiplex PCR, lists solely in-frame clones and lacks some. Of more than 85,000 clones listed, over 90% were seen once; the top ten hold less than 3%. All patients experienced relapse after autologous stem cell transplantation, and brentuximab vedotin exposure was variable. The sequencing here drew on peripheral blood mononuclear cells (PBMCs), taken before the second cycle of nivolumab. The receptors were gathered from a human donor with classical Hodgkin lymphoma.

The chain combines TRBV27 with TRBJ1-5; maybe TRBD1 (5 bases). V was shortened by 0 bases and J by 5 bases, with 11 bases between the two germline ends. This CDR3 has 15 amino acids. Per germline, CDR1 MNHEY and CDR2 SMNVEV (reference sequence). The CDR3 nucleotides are TGTGCCAGCAGTTTATCGGGCAGGGCTTATCAGCCCCAGCATTTT. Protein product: CASSLSGRAYQPQHF.

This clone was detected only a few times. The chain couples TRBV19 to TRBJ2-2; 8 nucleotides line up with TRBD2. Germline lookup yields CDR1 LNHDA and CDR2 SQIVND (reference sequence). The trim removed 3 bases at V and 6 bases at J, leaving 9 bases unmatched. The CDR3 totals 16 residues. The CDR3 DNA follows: TGTGCCAGTAGTATTCGACTAGCGAGGAGTCCCGGGGAGCTGTTTTTT. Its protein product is CASSIRLARSPGELFF.

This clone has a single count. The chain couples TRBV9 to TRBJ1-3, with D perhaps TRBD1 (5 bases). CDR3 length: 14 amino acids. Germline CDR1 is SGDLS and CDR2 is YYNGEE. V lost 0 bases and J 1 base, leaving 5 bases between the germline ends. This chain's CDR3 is CASSVAGSGNTIYF. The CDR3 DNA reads TGTGCCAGCAGCGTAGCAGGGTCTGGAAACACCATATATTTT.

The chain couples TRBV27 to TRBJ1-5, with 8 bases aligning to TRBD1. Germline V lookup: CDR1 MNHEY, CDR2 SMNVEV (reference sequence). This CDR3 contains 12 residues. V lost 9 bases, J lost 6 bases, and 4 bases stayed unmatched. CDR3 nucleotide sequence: TGTGCCAGTCGACAGGGGATTCAGCCCCAGCATTTT. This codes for CASRQGIQPQHF.

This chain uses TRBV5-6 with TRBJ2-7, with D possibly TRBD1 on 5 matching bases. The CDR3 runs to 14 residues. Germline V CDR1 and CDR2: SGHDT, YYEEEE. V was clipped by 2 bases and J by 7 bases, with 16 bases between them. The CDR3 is CASSFGHGAGEQYF. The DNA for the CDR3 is TGTGCCAGCAGCTTTGGACATGGCGCTGGTGAGCAGTACTTC.

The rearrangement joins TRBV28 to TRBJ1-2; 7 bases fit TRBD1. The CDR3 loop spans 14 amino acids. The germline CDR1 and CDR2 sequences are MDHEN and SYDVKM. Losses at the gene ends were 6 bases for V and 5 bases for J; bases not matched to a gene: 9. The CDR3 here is CASRVQGQSYGYTF. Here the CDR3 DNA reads TGTGCCAGCAGGGTACAGGGACAGAGTTATGGCTACACCTTC.

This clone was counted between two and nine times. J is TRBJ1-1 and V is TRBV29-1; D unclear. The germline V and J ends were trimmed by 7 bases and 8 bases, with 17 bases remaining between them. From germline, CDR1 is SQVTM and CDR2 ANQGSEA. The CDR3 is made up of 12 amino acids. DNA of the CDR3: TGCAGCGGGATTACAGAGGTTAGAGAAGCTTTCTTT. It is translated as CSGITEVREAFF. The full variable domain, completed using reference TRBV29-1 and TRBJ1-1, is SAVISQKPSRDICQRGTSLTIQCQVDSQVTMMFWYRQQPGQSLTLIATANQGSEATYESGFVIDKFPISRPNLTFSTLTVSNMSPEDSSIYLCSGITEVREAFFGQGTRLTVV.

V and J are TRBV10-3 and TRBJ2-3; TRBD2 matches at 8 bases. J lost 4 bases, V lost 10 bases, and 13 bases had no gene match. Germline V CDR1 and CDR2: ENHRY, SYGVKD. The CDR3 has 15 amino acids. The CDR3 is CATRGSSGSPDTQYF. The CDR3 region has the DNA TGTGCCACTCGCGGATCCAGCGGGAGTCCAGATACGCAGTATTTT.

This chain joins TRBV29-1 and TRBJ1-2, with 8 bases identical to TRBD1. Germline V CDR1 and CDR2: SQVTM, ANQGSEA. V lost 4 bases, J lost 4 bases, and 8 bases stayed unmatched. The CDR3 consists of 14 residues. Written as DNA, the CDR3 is TGCAGCGTTGCCCAGGGGGCGAGCGTCTATGGCTACACCTTC. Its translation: CSVAQGASVYGYTF.